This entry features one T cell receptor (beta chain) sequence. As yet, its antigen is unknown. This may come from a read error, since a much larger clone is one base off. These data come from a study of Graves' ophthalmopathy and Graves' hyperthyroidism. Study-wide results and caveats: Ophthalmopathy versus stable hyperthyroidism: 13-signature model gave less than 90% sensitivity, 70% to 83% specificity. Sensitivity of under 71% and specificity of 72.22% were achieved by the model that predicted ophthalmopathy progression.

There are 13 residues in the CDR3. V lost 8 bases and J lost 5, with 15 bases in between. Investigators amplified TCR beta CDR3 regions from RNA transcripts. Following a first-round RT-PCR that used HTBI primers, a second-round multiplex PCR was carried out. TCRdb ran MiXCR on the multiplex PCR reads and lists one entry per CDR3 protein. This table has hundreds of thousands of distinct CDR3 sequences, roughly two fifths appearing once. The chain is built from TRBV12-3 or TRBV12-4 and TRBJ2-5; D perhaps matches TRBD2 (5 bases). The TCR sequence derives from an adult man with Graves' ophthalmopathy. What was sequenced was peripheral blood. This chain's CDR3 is CASAATREETQYF. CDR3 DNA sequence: TGTGCCAGCGCCGCCACTAGGGAGGAGACCCAGTACTTC.